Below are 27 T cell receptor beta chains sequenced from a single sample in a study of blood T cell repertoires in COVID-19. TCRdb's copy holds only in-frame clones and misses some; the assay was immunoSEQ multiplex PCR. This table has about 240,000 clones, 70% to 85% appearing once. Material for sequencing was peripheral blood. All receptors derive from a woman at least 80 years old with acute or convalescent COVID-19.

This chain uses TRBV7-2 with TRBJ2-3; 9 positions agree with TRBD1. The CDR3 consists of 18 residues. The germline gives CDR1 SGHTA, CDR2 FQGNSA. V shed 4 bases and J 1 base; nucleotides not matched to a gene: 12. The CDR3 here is CASSSGQGRFAGTDTQYF. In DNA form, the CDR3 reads TGTGCCAGCAGCTCAGGACAGGGGCGCTTCGCTGGCACAGATACGCAGTATTTT.

The CDR3, as DNA: TGTGCCACCCTCCCGGGGGGGCGCAATCAGCCCCAGCATTTT. Its translation: CATLPGGRNQPQHF. This sequence joins TRBV28 and TRBJ1-5, with D possibly matching TRBD1 (6 bases). CDR1 and CDR2 (germline): MDHEN, SYDVKM. Trimming pared 10 bases from V and 2 bases from J, leaving 15 bases between. This CDR3 is built from 14 residues.

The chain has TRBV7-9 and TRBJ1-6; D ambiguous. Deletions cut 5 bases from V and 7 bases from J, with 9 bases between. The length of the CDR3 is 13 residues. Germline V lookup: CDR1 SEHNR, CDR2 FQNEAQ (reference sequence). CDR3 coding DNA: TGTGCCAGCAGCCCCGGAGGGAATTCACCCCTCCACTTT. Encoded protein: CASSPGGNSPLHF.

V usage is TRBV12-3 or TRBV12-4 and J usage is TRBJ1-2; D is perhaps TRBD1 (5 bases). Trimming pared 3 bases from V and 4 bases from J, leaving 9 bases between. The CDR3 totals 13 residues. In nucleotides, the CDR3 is TGTGCCAGCAGTTTCGACGGGGGCTATGGCTACACCTTC. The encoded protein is CASSFDGGYGYTF.

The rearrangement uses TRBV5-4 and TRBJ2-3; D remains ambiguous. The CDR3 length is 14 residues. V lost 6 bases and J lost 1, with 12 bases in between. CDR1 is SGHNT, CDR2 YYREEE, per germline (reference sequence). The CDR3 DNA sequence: TGTGCCAGCAATTGGGCAGACGGCACAGATACGCAGTATTTT. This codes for CASNWADGTDTQYF.

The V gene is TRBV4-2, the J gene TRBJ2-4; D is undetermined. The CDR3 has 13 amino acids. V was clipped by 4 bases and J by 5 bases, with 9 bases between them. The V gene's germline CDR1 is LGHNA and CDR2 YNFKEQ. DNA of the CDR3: TGTGCCAGCAGCCCCGCGGCGGAAAACATTCAGTACTTC. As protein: CASSPAAENIQYF.

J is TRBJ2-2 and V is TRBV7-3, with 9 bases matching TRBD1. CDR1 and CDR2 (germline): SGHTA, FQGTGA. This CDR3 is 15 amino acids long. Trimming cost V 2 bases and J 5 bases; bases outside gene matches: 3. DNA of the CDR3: TGTGCCAGCAGCTTAGAGGGACAGGGTACCGGGGAGCTGTTTTTT. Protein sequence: CASSLEGQGTGELFF.

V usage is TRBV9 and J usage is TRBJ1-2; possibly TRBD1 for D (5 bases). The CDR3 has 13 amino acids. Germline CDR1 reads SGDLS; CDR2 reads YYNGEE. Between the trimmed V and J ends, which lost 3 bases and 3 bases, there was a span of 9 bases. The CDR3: CASSAQQDYGYTF. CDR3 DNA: TGTGCCAGCAGCGCCCAACAGGACTATGGCTACACCTTC.

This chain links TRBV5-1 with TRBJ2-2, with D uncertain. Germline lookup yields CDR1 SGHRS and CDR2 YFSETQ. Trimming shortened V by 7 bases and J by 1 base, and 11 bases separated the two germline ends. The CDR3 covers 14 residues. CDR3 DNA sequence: TGCGCCAGCTTCAGGCTAAGGAACACCGGGGAGCTGTTTTTT. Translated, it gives CASFRLRNTGELFF.

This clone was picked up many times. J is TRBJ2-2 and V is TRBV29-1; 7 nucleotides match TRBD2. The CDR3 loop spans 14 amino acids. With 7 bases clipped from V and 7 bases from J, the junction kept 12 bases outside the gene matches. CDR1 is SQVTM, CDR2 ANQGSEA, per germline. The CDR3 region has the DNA TGCAGCGCATCCTGGGGAGGGGACGTCGGGGAGCTGTTTTTT. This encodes CSASWGGDVGELFF.

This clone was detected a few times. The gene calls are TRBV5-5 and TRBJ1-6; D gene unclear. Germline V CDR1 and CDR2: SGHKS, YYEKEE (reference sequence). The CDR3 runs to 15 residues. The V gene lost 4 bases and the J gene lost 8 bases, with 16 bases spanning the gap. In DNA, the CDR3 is TGTGCCAGCAGCCCGGCGGCAAGCCTCTATTCACCCCTCCACTTT. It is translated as CASSPAASLYSPLHF.

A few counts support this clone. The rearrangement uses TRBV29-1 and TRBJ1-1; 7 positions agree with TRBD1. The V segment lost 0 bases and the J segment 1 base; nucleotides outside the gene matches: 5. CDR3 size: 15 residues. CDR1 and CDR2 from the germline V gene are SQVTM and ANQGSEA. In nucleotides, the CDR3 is TGCAGCGTTGAAGACCGACAGGGCACGAACACTGAAGCTTTCTTT. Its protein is CSVEDRQGTNTEAFF. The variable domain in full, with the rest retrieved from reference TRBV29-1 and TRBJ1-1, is SAVISQKPSRDICQRGTSLTIQCQVDSQVTMMFWYRQQPGQSLTLIATANQGSEATYESGFVIDKFPISRPNLTFSTLTVSNMSPEDSSIYLCSVEDRQGTNTEAFFGQGTRLTVV.

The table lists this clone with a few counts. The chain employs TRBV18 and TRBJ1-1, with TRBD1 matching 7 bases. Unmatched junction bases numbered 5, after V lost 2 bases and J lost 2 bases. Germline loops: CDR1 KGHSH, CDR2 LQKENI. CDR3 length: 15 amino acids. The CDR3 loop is CASSPLDRTNTEAFF. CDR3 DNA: TGTGCCAGCTCACCATTGGACAGGACTAACACTGAAGCTTTCTTT.

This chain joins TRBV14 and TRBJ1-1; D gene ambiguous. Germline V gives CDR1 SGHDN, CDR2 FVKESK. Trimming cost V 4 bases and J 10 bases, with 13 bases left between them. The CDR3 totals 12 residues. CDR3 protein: CASSLPGAGAFF. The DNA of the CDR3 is TGTGCCAGCAGCCTCCCCGGTGCTGGAGCTTTCTTT.

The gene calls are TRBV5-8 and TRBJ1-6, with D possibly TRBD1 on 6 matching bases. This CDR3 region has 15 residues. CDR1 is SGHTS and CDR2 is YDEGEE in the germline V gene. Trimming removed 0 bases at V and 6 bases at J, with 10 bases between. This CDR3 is CASSLEGGVNSPLHF. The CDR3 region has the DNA TGTGCCAGCAGCTTGGAAGGGGGGGTTAATTCACCCCTCCACTTT. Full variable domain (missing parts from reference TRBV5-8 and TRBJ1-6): EAGVTQSPTHLIKTRGQQATLRCSPISGHTSVYWYQQALGLGLQFLLWYDEGEERNRGNFPPRFSGRQFPNYSSELNVNALELEDSALYLCASSLEGGVNSPLHFGNGTRLTVT.

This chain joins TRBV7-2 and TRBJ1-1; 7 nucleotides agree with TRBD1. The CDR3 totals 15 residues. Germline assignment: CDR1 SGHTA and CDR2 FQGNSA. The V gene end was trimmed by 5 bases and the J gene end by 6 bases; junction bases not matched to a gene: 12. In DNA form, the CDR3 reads TGTGCCAGCAGCCTGACAGGGAGGATCCTTCCTGAAGCTTTCTTT. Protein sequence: CASSLTGRILPEAFF.

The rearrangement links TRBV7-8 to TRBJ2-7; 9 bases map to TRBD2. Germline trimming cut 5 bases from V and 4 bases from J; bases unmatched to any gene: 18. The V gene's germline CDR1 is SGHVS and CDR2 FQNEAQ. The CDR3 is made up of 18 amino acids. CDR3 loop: CASSPRRGGLVSGYEQYF. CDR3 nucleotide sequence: TGTGCCAGCAGCCCAAGGCGGGGGGGCCTGGTGAGTGGATACGAGCAGTACTTC.

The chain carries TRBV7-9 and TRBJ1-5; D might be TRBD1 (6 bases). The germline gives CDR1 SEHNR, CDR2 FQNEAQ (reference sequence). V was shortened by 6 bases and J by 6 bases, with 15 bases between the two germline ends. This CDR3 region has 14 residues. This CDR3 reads CASSFQGGTQPQHF. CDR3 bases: TGTGCCAGCAGTTTTCAAGGGGGAACTCAGCCCCAGCATTTT.

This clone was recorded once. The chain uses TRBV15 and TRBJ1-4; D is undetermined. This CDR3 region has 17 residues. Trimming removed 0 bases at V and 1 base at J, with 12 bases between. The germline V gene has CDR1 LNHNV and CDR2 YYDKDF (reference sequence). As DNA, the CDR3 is TGTGCCACCAGCAGAGATAAGGGCAGCGGAACTAATGAAAAACTGTTTTTT. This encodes CATSRDKGSGTNEKLFF. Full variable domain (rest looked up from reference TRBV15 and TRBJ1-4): DAMVIQNPRYQVTQFGKPVTLSCSQTLNHNVMYWYQQKSSQAPKLLFHYYDKDFNNEADTPDNFQSRRPNTSFCFLDIRSPGLGDTAMYLCATSRDKGSGTNEKLFFGSGTQLSVL.

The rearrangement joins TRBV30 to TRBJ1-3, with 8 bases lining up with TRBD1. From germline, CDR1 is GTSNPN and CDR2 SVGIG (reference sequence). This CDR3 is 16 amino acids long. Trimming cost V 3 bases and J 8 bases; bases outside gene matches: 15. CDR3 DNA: TGTGCCTGGAGCCTCTCCGGGACAGGACCGATGTACACCATATATTTT. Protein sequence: CAWSLSGTGPMYTIYF.

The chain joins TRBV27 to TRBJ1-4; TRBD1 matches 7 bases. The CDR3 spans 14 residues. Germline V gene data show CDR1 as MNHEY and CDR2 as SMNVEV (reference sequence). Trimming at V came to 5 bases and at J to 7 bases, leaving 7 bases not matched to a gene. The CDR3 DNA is TGTGCCAGCAGTCCACAGGGGCGCGGTGAAAAACTGTTTTTT. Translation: CASSPQGRGEKLFF.

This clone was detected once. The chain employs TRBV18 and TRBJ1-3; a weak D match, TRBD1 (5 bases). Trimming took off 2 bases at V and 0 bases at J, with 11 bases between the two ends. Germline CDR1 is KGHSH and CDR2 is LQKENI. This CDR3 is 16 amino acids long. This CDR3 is CASSPKVQDSGNTIYF. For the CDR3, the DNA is TGTGCCAGCTCACCAAAGGTACAGGACTCTGGAAACACCATATATTTT.

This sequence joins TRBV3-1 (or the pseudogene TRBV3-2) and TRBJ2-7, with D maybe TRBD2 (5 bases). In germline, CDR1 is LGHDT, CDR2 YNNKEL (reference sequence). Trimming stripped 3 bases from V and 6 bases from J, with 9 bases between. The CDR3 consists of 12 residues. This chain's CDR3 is CASSHSRAEQYF. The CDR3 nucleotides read TGTGCCAGCAGCCACTCGAGGGCCGAGCAGTACTTC.

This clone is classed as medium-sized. CDR3: CASSPHSYEDEQYF. The CDR3 DNA reads TGTGCCAGCAGTCCTCACTCGTATGAGGACGAGCAGTACTTC. This sequence joins TRBV9 and TRBJ2-7; D not resolved. CDR1 is SGDLS, CDR2 YYNGEE, per germline. This CDR3 region has 14 residues. V was shortened by 5 bases and J by 5 bases, with 17 bases between the two germline ends.

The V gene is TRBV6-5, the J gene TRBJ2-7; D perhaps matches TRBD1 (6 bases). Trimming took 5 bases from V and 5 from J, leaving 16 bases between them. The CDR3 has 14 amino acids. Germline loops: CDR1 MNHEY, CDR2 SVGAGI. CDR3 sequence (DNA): TGTGCCAGCAGTCCACTAACAGGGCTCCACGAGCAGTACTTC. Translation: CASSPLTGLHEQYF.

The CDR3 here is CATSDGTDPKNIQYF. CDR3 nucleotides: TGTGCCACCAGTGATGGGACAGATCCCAAAAACATTCAGTACTTC. This chain links TRBV24-1 with TRBJ2-4; 7 bases match TRBD1. The germline V gene has CDR1 KGHDR and CDR2 SFDVKD. The CDR3 loop spans 15 amino acids. The junction had 3 bases not matched to a gene; V was cut back by 3 bases and J by 2 bases.

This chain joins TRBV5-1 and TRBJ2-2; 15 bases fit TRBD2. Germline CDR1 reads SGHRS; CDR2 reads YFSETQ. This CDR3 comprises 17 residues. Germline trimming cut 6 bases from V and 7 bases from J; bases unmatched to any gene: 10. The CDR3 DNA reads TGCGCCAGCACTGGGACTAGCGGGGGGCCGAAGGTCGGGGAGCTGTTTTTT. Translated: CASTGTSGGPKVGELFF.